The subject of this entry is one T cell receptor (beta chain). Germline DNA was extracted too, while blood RNA derived from unsorted whole blood. Before the surgical procedure, 3 to 5 milliliters of peripheral blood were collected. The sample belongs to a study of tumor-infiltrating lymphocytes in primary liver carcinoma. Trimming removed 3 bases at V and 5 bases at J, with 10 bases between. The CDR3 is 13 residues long. CDR1 and CDR2 (germline): SGHNT, YYREEE (reference sequence). Starting material of 500 to 600 ng total RNA yielded TCR beta cDNA via a constant-region primer. Three rounds of nested multiplex PCR with slightly modified ARM-PCR produced TCR beta libraries. A C-beta reverse primer and TRBV1-TRBV30 forward primers served in each of the first two PCR rounds, at about 10 cycles apiece. TCRdb recomputed calls from the multiplex PCR reads with MiXCR, one row per CDR3 protein. The sample shows roughly 330,000 distinct CDR3 sequences, roughly 61% of them seen only once.

The sample was peripheral blood. The source of this sequence is a man aged 40-49 years with primary liver carcinoma and hepatitis B virus infection. The chain employs TRBV5-4 and TRBJ2-3; D uncertain. This CDR3 reads CASSSSIQDTQYF. The DNA for the CDR3 is TGTGCCAGCAGCTCCAGTATTCAAGATACGCAGTATTTT.